This T cell receptor beta chain emerged from a study of early T cells in non-severe SARS-CoV-2 infection. Study context: Unsorted whole-blood RNA was sequenced in bulk, leaving chains unpaired.

General study findings and limits: Using VDJdb, the matching emphasized anti-spike CD8 responses while missing private and CD4 specificities.

There are many counts of this clonotype. The antigen is not known. This CDR3 has 15 amino acids. CDR1 KGHSH and CDR2 LQKENI come from the germline V gene. Trimming shortened V by 0 bases and J by 1 base, and 6 bases separated the two germline ends. Individual cDNA molecules each received unique molecular identifiers attached to them. One entry per CDR3 protein, called by TCRdb with MiXCR from the 5' RACE reads. The sample includes roughly 51,000 distinct CDR3 sequences, under 7.5% seen only once; the top ten take around 4%. The clonotype was recovered from an adult who was a healthcare worker with PCR-confirmed SARS-CoV-2 infection or an uninfected control (not recorded which). Sequencing used whole blood. The chain has TRBV18 and TRBJ2-2; no clear D. The CDR3 region has the DNA TGTGCCAGCTCACCACCGGCAGTGAACACCGGGGAGCTGTTTTTT. It codes for CASSPPAVNTGELFF.